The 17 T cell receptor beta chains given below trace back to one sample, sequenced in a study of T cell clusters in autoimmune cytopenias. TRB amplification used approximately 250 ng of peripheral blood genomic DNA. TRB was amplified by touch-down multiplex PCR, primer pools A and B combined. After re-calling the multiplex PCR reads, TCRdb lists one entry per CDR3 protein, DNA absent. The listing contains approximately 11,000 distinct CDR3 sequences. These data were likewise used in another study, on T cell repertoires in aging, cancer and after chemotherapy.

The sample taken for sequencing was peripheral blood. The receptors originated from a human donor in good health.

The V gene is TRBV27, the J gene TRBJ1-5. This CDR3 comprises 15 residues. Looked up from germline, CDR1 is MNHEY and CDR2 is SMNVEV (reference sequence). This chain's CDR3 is CASREGTISNQPQHF.

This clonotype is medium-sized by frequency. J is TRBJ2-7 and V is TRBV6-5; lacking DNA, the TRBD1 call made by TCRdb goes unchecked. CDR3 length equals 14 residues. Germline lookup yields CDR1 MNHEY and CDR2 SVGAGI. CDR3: CASSLSGQHYEQYF.

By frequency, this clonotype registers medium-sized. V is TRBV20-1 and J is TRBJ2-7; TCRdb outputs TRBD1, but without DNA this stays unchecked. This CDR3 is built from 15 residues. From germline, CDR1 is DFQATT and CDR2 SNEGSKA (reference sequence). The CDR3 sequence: CSARSHDRGKDEQYF.

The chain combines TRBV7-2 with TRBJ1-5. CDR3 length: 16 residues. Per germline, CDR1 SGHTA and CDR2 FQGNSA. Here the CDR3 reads CASSQEVYSHSQPQHF.

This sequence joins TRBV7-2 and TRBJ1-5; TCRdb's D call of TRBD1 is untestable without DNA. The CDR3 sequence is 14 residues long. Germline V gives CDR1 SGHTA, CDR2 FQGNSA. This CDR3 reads CASSLGQSNQPQHF.

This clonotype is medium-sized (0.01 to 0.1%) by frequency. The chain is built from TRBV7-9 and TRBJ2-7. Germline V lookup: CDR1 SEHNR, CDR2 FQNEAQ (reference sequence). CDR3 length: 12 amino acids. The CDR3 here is CASSLAIYEQYF.

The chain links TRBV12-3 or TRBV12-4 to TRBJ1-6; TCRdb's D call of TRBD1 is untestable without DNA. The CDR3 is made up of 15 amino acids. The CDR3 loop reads CASRARQGHNSPLHF.

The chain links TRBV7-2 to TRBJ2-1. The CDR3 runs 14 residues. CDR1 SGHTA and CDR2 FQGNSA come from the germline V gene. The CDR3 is CASSLSGPYNEQFF.

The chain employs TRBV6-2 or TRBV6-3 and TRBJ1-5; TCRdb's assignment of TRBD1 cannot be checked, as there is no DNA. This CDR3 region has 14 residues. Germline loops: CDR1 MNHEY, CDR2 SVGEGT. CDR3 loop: CASSFQGPNQPQHF.

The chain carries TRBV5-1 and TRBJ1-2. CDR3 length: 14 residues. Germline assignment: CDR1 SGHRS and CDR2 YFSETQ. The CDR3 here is CASSLGGGNYGYTF.

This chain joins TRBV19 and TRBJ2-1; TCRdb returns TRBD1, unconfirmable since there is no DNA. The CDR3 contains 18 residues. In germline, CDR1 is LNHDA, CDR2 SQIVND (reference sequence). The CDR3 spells CASSIDPPTESYYNEQFF.

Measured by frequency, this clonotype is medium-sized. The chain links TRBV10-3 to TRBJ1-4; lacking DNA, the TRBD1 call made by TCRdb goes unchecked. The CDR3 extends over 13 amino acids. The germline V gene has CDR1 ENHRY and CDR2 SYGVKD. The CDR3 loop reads CAIRGGLDEKLFF.

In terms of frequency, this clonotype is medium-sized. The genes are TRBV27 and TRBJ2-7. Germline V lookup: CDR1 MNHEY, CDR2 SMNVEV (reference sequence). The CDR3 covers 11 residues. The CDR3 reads CASRSMSEQYF.

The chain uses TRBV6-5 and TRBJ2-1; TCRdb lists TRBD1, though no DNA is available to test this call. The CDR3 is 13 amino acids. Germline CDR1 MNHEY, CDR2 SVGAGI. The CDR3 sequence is CASSSPGSNEQFF.

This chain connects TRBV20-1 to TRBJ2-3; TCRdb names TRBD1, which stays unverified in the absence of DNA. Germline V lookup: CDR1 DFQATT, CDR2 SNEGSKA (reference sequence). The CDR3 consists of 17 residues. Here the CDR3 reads CSARANFGGPSTDTQYF.

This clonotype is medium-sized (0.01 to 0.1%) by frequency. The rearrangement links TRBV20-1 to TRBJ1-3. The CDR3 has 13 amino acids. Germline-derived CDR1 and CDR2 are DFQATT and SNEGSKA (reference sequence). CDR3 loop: CSARDGEGNTIYF.

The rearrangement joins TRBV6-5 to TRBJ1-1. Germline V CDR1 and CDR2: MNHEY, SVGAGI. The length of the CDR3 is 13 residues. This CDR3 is CGVGGGPQYEAFF.